This TCR beta chain was obtained from a study of T cell responses to AZD1222 COVID-19 vaccine. Study-level results: Once two AZD1222 doses were given, Spike-specific TCR breadth and depth went up. Baseline serology detected seropositivity in only six AZD1222 recipients. Reportedly, nearly half of unique spike TCRs recognized epitopes outside B.1.351/B.1.1.7 mutations. Clonal diversity was possibly underestimated, and white British individuals and females predominated among donors.

Profiled with immunoSEQ multiplex PCR; TCRdb holds only in-frame clones, not every one. The data hold roughly 86,000 clones, with around 84% observed a single time. Points on this clone: What it recognizes is unknown.

Germline lookup yields CDR1 SGHDT and CDR2 YYEEEE. Trimming cost V 2 bases and J 4 bases; bases outside gene matches: 5. This CDR3 has 14 residues. The receptor comes from an adult who received the AZD1222 COVID-19 vaccine. The chain combines TRBV5-6 with TRBJ1-1, with TRBD1 matching over 7 bases. Sequenced here: peripheral blood, sampled 28 days after the second AZD1222 dose. The CDR3 spells CASSLDRVSTEAFF. The DNA of the CDR3 is TGTGCCAGCAGCTTAGACAGGGTAAGCACTGAAGCTTTCTTT.